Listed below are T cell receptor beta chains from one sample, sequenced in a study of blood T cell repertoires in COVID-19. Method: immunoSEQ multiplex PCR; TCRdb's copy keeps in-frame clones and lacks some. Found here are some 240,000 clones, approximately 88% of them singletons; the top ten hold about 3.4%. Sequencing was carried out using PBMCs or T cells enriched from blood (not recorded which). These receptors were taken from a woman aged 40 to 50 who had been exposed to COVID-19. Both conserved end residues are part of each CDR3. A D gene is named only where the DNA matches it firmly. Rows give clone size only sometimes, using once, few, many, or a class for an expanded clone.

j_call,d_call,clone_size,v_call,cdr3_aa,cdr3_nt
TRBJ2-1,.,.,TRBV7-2,CAAARDGDNEQFF,TGTGCGGCCGCCCGGGATGGGGACAATGAGCAGTTCTTC
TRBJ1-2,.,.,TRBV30,CAWSRIGGRYNYGYTF,TGTGCCTGGAGTAGAATAGGGGGAAGATATAACTATGGCTACACCTTC
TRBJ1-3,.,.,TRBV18,CASSLEGRIYSGNTIYF,TGTGCCAGCTCACTAGAGGGCAGAATTTACTCTGGAAACACCATATATTTT
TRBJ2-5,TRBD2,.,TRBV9,CASSVEGLAGVTETQYF,TGTGCCAGCAGCGTAGAGGGACTAGCGGGAGTGACAGAGACCCAGTACTTC
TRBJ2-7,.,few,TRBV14,CASSQAWGGREQYF,TGTGCCAGCAGCCAAGCCTGGGGGGGGCGGGAGCAGTACTTC
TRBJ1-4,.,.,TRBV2,CASDLGGEKLFF,TGTGCCAGCGACCTGGGGGGTGAAAAACTGTTTTTT
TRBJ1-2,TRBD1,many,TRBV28,CASSLEPTGQGLGYTF,TGTGCCAGCAGTTTAGAACCCACGGGACAGGGGTTAGGCTACACCTTC
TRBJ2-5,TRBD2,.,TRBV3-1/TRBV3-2,CASSQVTSGQETQYF,TGTGCCAGCAGCCAAGTCACTAGCGGGCAAGAGACCCAGTACTTC
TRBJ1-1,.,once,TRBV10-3,CAISVSGTTTEAFF,TGTGCCATCAGTGTCTCCGGGACAACGACCGAAGCTTTCTTT
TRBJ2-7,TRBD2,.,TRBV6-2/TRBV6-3,CASSYQFPPAGEPYEQYF,TGTGCCAGCAGTTACCAATTCCCACCAGCGGGGGAACCCTACGAGCAGTACTTC
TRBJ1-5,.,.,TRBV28,CASSLKLGGQPQHF,TGTGCCAGCAGTTTAAAGCTAGGTGGTCAGCCCCAGCATTTT
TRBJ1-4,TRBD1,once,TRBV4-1,CASSQTISGTGREKLFF,TGCGCCAGCAGCCAAACCATTTCCGGGACAGGGAGGGAAAAACTGTTTTTT
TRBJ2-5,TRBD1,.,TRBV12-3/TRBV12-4,CASSPGQQETQYF,TGTGCCAGCAGTCCGGGACAGCAAGAGACCCAGTACTTC
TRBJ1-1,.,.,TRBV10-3,CAISESLGGALETEAFF,TGTGCCATCAGTGAGTCGCTTGGGGGCGCTTTAGAGACTGAAGCTTTCTTT
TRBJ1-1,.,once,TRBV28,CASSLGRRAFF,TGTGCCAGCAGTTTAGGGAGGCGAGCTTTCTTT
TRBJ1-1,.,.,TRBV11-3,CASSLVSPTEAFF,TGTGCCAGCAGCTTAGTTTCTCCCACTGAAGCTTTCTTT
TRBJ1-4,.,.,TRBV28,CASRVTGSATNEKLFF,TGTGCCAGCAGAGTTACAGGAAGTGCAACTAATGAAAAACTGTTTTTT
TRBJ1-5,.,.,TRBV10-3,CAIRGTSSNQPQHF,TGTGCCATCAGAGGGACATCTAGCAATCAGCCCCAGCATTTT
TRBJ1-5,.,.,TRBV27,CASRRDGYQPQHF,TGTGCCAGCAGACGAGACGGGTATCAGCCCCAGCATTTT
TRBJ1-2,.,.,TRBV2,CASSEVIGTIYGYTF,TGTGCCAGCAGTGAAGTGATCGGGACTATCTATGGCTACACCTTC
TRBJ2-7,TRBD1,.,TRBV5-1,CASSPGTGVINEQYF,TGCGCCAGCAGCCCCGGGACAGGGGTTATCAACGAGCAGTACTTC
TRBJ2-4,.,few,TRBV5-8,CASSAKLVWEINIQYF,TGTGCCAGCAGCGCCAAGTTGGTCTGGGAGATAAACATTCAGTACTTC
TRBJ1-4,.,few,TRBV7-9,CASSLVAGREKLFF,TGTGCCAGCAGCTTAGTGGCGGGACGGGAAAAACTGTTTTTT
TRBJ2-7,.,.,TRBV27,CASSLGGTYEQYF,TGTGCCAGCAGTTTAGGCGGAACCTACGAGCAGTACTTC
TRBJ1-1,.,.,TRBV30,CAWSHEWALNTEAFF,TGTGCCTGGAGCCACGAGTGGGCCTTGAACACTGAAGCTTTCTTT
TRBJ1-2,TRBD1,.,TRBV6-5,CASTGQALSGYTF,TGTGCCAGCACTGGACAGGCTCTATCTGGCTACACCTTC
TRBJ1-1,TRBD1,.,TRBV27,CASSSSVLKQGLNTEAFF,TGTGCCAGCAGTTCTTCCGTATTAAAACAGGGGTTGAACACTGAAGCTTTCTTT